This is a list of T cell receptor beta chains from one sample in a study of blood T cell repertoires in COVID-19. Produced via immunoSEQ multiplex PCR; TCRdb's table is partial and in-frame only. The sample carries under 95,000 clones, approximately 86% recorded once. The sequenced sample consisted of peripheral blood. The receptors originated from a man aged 35-49 years with acute or convalescent COVID-19. The conserved cysteine and the conserved F or W are not part of the CDR3 here. Each record gives: CDR3 protein, V gene.

cdr3_aa: ASTPGATTRADTQY
v_call: TRBV9

cdr3_aa: AWSQRSDSPLH
v_call: TRBV30

cdr3_aa: AWSTKGGPGNTIY
v_call: TRBV30

cdr3_aa: ASSPYRDSYEQY
v_call: TRBV7-3

cdr3_aa: ASSLASSTDTQY
v_call: TRBV7-6

cdr3_aa: ASSKGGGPHEGVPQPQH
v_call: TRBV21-1

cdr3_aa: ASSVSREASTGELF
v_call: TRBV2

cdr3_aa: ASSQDYGVRPMAQH
v_call: TRBV4-2

cdr3_aa: ASSRQGAVEQY
v_call: TRBV6-5

cdr3_aa: ASSQSGATNEKLF
v_call: TRBV18

cdr3_aa: ASTAGTGGTDTQY
v_call: TRBV7-2

cdr3_aa: ASSGQAGDQPQH
v_call: TRBV9

cdr3_aa: ASSSTWTGELF
v_call: TRBV12-3/TRBV12-4

cdr3_aa: ASSSVHEAQPQH
v_call: TRBV7-9

cdr3_aa: ASSRGANYGYT
v_call: TRBV6-5

cdr3_aa: AWSAAGTYTDTQY
v_call: TRBV30

cdr3_aa: ASSNPGHQPQH
v_call: TRBV19

cdr3_aa: ASSPRQGLGQPQH
v_call: TRBV18

cdr3_aa: ASSLGDRVAPLH
v_call: TRBV5-4

cdr3_aa: ATSRDRRKSSTDTQY
v_call: TRBV15

cdr3_aa: ATSDGGQGRQETQY
v_call: TRBV24-1

cdr3_aa: ASSLPQNYEQY
v_call: TRBV7-2

cdr3_aa: ASSVPKGTHSGNTIY
v_call: TRBV9

cdr3_aa: ASSLAPGTAYNEQF
v_call: TRBV7-2

cdr3_aa: AWSRLGRYEQY
v_call: TRBV30

cdr3_aa: SHEGVSYGYT
v_call: TRBV29-1

cdr3_aa: ASSLAGGSSYGYT
v_call: TRBV5-1

cdr3_aa: ASSGRASTDTQY
v_call: TRBV2

cdr3_aa: ASSFQGDRYGYT
v_call: TRBV5-1

cdr3_aa: ASSPGLAGEDTQY
v_call: TRBV5-1

cdr3_aa: ASRIGRGNNSPLH
v_call: TRBV11-2

cdr3_aa: ASSFHGTSEIGELF
v_call: TRBV27

cdr3_aa: ASSLTTTAYGYT
v_call: TRBV5-1

cdr3_aa: ATSRPRTVAYGYT
v_call: TRBV15

cdr3_aa: ASSLGSRTEAF
v_call: TRBV7-8

cdr3_aa: ATRTGSGYT
v_call: TRBV10-1

cdr3_aa: ASSIARGRRDTQY
v_call: TRBV19

cdr3_aa: ASSLGTIGGYT
v_call: TRBV18

cdr3_aa: ASSQEAGRGFETQY
v_call: TRBV4-2

cdr3_aa: ASSTRTGSKGGYT
v_call: TRBV21-1

cdr3_aa: ASSIKRLGGGYNEQF
v_call: TRBV19

cdr3_aa: ASSGPDRATEAF
v_call: TRBV9

cdr3_aa: ASSDTGESTDTQY
v_call: TRBV7-9

cdr3_aa: ASSSPMDRPHEAF
v_call: TRBV27

cdr3_aa: ASAAPRGLISYEQY
v_call: TRBV27

cdr3_aa: ASTPGTEAF
v_call: TRBV6-6

cdr3_aa: ASQRAGNGQPQH
v_call: TRBV7-9

cdr3_aa: ASSPRHRGNTEAF
v_call: TRBV18

cdr3_aa: SVEDGARVLRKQY
v_call: TRBV29-1

cdr3_aa: AWSTPTGGRQETQY
v_call: TRBV30

cdr3_aa: ASSLVGLETGELF
v_call: TRBV5-1

cdr3_aa: AWTGSSGELF
v_call: TRBV30

cdr3_aa: ASSLPGRGEQY
v_call: TRBV28

cdr3_aa: AWSLLRGGYNYGYT
v_call: TRBV30